The following is a TCR beta chain sequence with its context. Its antigen is still unknown. The record originates from a study of OX40 agonist ivuxolimab in advanced cancers. Across the whole study: Patients with hepatocellular carcinoma, melanoma, renal cell or head and neck cancer made up the dose-escalation patients.

The CDR3 is 16 amino acids. V was trimmed by 4 bases and J by 0 bases, leaving 13 bases between them. Per germline, CDR1 SNHLY and CDR2 FYNNEI. Findings and caveats of the study: Undetermined was the antigen specificity of the expanded peripheral T cells.

Exclusion of a patient followed from autoimmune disease history or systemic immunosuppression. Profiling relied on immunoSEQ multiplex PCR, and the TCRdb table lists in-frame clones only, not all of them. The sample lists roughly 77,000 clones, 80% to 95% occurring once. The sample was CD4+ or CD8+ T cells sorted from blood, taken in a trial of the OX40 agonist ivuxolimab. The chain has TRBV2 and TRBJ2-4; D possibly corresponds to TRBD1 (6 bases). The sequence was obtained from an adult with an advanced solid tumor such as melanoma, head and neck, liver or kidney cancer. The CDR3 nucleotides read TGTGCCAGCAGTGCGGGACAATTGCTAGCCAAAAACATTCAGTACTTC. Its protein product is CASSAGQLLAKNIQYF.